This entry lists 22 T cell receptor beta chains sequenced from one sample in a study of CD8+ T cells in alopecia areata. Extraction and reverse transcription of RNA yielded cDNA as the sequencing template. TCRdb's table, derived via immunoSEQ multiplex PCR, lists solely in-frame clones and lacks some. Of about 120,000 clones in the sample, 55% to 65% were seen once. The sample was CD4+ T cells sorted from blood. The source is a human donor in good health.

This CDR3 is CASSQAGTRDTQYF. CDR3 DNA: TGCGCCAGCAGCCAGGCAGGGACGAGAGATACGCAGTATTTT. J is TRBJ2-3 and V is TRBV4-1; TRBD1 or TRBD2 may be the D gene (5 bases each). Germline V gene data show CDR1 as MGHRA and CDR2 as YSYEKL. V lost 3 bases, J lost 5 bases, and 12 bases lay in between. This CDR3 comprises 14 residues.

The CDR3 loop reads CASSPRTGEKLFF. DNA for the CDR3: TGTGCCAGCAGCCCCCGGACAGGTGAAAAACTGTTTTTT. This chain links TRBV7-6 with TRBJ1-4; 7 bases map to TRBD1. The germline V gene encodes CDR1 SGHVS and CDR2 FNYEAQ. The CDR3 contains 13 residues. With 5 bases clipped from V and 7 bases from J, the junction kept 4 bases outside the gene matches. The full variable domain, in which reference TRBV7-6 and TRBJ1-4 provide the parts outside the CDR3, is GAGVSQSPRYKVTKRGQDVALRCDPISGHVSLYWYRQALGQGPEFLTYFNYEAQQDKSGLPNDRFSAERPEGSISTLTIQRTEQRDSAMYRCASSPRTGEKLFFGSGTQLSVL.

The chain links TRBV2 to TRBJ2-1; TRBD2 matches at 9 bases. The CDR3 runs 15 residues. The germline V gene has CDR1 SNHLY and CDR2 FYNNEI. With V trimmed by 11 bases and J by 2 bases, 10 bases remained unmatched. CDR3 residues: CAGLAVAGAYNEQFF. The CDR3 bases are TGTGCCGGGCTCGCGGTAGCGGGGGCCTACAATGAGCAGTTCTTC.

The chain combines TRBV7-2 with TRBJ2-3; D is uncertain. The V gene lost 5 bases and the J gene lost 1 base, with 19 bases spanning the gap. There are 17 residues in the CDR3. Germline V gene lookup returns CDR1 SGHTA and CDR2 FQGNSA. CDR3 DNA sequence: TGTGCCAGCAGCCCACCACCAGGCCTTCGGGGCACAGATACGCAGTATTTT. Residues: CASSPPPGLRGTDTQYF.

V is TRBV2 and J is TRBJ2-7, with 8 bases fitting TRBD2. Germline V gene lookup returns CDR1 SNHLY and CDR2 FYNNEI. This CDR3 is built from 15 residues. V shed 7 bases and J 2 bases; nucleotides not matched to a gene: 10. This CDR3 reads CASKSGGGNPYEQYF. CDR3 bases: TGTGCCAGCAAGAGTGGCGGGGGGAACCCCTACGAGCAGTACTTC.

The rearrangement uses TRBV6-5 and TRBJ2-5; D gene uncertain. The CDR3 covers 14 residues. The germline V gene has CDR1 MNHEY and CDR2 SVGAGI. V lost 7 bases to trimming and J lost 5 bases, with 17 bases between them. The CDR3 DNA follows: TGTGCCAGCACTTTCCGCTACGACGCGGAGACCCAGTACTTC. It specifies CASTFRYDAETQYF.

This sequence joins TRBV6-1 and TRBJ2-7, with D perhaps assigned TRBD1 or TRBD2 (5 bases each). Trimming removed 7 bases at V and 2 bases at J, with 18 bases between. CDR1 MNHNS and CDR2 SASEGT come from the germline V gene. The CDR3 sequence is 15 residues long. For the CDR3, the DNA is TGTGCCAGCATTCCACTCCCGGGACCAGCCTACGAGCAGTACTTC. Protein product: CASIPLPGPAYEQYF.

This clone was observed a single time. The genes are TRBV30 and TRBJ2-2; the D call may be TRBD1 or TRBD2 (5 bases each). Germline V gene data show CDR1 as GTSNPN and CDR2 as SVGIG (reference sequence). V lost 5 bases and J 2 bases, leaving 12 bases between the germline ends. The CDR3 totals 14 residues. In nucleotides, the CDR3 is TGTGCCTGGTCGGGACGACGAAACACCGGGGAGCTGTTTTTT. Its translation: CAWSGRRNTGELFF. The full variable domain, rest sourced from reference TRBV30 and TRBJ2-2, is SQTIHQWPATLVQPVGSPLSLECTVEGTSNPNLYWYRQAAGRGLQLLFYSVGIGQISSEVPQNLSASRPQDRQFILSSKKLLLSDSGFYLCAWSGRRNTGELFFGEGSRLTVL.

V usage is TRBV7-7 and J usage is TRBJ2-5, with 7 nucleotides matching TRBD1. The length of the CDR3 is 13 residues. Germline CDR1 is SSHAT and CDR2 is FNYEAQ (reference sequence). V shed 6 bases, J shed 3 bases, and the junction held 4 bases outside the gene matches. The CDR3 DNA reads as TGTGCCAGCAGTCTCAGGGGGAAAGAGACCCAGTACTTC. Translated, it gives CASSLRGKETQYF.

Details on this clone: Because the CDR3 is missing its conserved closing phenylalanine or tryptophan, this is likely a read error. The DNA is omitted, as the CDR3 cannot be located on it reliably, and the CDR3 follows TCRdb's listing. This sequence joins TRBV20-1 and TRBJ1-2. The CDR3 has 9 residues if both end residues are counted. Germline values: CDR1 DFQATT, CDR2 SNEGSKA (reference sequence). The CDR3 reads CSAFLGGEL.

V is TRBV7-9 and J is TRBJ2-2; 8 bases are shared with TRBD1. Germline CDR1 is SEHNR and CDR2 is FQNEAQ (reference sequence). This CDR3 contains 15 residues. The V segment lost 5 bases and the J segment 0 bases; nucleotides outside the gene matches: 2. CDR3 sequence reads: CASSRDRTNTGELFF. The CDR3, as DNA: TGTGCCAGCAGCCGGGACAGGACGAACACCGGGGAGCTGTTTTTT.

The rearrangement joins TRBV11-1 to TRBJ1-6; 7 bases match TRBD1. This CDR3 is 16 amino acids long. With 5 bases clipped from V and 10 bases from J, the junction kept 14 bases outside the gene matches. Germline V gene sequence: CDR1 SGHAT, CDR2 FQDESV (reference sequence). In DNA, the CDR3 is TGTGCCAGCAGCACCAGCCGACAGGGACACAGGTCACCCCTCCACTTT. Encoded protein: CASSTSRQGHRSPLHF.

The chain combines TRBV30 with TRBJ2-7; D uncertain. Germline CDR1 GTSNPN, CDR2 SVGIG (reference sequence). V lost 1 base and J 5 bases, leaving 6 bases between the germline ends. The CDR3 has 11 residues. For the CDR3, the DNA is TGTGCCTGGAGTGACACAGACGAGCAGTACTTC. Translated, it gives CAWSDTDEQYF.

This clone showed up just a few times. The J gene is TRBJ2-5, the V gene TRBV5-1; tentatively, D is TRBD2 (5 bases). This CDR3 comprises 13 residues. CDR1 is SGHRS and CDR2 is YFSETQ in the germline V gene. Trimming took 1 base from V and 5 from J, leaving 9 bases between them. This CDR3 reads CASSLTRPETQYF. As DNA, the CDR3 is TGCGCCAGCAGCTTGACTAGACCGGAGACCCAGTACTTC.

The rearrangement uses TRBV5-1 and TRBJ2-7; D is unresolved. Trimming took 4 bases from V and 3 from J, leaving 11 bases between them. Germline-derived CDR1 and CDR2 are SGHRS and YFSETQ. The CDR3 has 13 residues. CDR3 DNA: TGCGCCAGCAGCGGCGGTTTAAACTACGAGCAGTACTTC. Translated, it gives CASSGGLNYEQYF.

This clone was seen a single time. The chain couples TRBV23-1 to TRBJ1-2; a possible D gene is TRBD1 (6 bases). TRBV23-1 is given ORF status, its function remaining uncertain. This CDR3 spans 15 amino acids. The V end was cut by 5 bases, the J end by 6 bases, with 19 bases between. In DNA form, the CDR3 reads TGCGCCAGCAGTTACAAGGGGGGCCGACTTAATGGCTACACCTTC. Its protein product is CASSYKGGRLNGYTF.

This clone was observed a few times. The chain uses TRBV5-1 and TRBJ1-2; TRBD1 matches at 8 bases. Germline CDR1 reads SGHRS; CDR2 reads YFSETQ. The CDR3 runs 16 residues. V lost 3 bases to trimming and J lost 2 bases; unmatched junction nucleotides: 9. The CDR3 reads CASSSPDRAINYGYTF. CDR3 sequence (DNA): TGCGCCAGCAGCTCACCGGACAGGGCGATCAACTATGGCTACACCTTC.

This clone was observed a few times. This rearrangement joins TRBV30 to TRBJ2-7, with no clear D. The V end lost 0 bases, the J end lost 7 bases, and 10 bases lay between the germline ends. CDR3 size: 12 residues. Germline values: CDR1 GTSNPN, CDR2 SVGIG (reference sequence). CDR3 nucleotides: TGTGCCTGGAGTGTCCAGCGCGGAGAGCAGTACTTC. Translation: CAWSVQRGEQYF.

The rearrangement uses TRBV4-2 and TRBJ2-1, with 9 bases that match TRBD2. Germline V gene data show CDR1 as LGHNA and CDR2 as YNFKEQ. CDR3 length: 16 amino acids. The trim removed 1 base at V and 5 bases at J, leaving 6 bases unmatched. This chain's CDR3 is CASSQALAGGHNEQFF. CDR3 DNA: TGTGCCAGCAGCCAAGCCCTGGCGGGGGGGCACAATGAGCAGTTCTTC.

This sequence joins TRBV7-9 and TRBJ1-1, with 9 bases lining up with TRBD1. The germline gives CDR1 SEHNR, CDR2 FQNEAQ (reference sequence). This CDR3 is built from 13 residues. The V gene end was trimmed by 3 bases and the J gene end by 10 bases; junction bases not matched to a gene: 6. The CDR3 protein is CASSLGQGRGAFF. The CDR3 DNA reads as TGTGCCAGCAGCTTGGGACAGGGTAGAGGAGCTTTCTTT.

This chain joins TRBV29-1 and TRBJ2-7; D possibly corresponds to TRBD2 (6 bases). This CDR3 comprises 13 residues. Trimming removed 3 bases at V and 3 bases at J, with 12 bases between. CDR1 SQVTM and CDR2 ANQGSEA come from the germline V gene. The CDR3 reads CSVDGLGGYEQYF. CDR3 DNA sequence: TGCAGCGTTGACGGCCTGGGGGGCTACGAGCAGTACTTC.

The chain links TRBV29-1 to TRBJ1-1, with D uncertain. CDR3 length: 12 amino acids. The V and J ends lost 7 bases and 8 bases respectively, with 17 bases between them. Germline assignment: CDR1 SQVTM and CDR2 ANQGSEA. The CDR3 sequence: CSAYAAVGEAFF. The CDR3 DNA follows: TGCAGCGCTTACGCTGCCGTGGGAGAAGCTTTCTTT.